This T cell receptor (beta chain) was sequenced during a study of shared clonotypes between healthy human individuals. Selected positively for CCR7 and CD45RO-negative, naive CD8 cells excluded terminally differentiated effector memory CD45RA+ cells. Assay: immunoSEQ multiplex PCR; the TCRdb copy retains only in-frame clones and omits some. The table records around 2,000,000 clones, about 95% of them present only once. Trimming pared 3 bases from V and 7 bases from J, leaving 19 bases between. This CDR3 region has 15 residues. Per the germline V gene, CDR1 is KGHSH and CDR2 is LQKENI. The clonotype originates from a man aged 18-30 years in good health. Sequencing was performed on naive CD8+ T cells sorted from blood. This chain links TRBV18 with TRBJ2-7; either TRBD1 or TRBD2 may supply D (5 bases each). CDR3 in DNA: TGTGCCAGCTCACCTGGGACCAGACTCACGGGGGAGCAGTACTTC. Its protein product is CASSPGTRLTGEQYF.